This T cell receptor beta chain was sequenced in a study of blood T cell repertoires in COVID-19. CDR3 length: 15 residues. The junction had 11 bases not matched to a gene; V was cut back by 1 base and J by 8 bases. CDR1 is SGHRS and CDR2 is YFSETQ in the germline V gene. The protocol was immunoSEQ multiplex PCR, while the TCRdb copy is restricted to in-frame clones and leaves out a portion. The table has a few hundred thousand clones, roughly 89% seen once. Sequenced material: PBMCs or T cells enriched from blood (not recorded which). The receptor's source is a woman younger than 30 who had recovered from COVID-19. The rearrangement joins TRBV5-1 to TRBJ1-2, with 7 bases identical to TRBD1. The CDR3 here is CASSLRLGQGEGYTF. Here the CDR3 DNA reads TGCGCCAGCAGCTTGCGTTTGGGGCAGGGGGAGGGCTACACCTTC.